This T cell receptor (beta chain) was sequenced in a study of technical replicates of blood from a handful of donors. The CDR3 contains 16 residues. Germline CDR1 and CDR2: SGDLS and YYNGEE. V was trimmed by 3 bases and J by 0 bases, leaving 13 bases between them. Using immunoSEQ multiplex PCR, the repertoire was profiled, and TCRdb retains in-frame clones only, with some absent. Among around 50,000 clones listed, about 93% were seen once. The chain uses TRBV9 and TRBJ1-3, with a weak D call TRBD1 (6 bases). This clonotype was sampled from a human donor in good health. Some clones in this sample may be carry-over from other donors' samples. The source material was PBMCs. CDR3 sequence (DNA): TGTGCCAGCAGCGCAGAAGACAGGCCCTCTGGAAACACCATATATTTT. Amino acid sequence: CASSAEDRPSGNTIYF.